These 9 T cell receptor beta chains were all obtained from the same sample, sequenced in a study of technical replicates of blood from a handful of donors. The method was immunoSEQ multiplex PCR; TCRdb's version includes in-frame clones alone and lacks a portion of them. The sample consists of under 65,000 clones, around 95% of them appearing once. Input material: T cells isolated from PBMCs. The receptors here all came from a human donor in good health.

The CDR3 loop reads CASSALAEFTDTQYF. In nucleotides, the CDR3 is TGTGCCAGCAGCGCCTTAGCGGAATTCACAGATACGCAGTATTTT. V is TRBV9 and J is TRBJ2-3; a possible D gene is TRBD2 (6 bases). The V and J ends lost 3 bases and 2 bases respectively, with 13 bases between them. The CDR3 consists of 15 residues. Germline CDR1 reads SGDLS; CDR2 reads YYNGEE.

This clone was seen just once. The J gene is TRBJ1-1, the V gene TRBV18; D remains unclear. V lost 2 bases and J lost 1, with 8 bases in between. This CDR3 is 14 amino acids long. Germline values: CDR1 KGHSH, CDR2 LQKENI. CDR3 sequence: CASSPGIQNTEAFF. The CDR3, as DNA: TGTGCCAGCTCACCAGGCATCCAGAACACTGAAGCTTTCTTT.

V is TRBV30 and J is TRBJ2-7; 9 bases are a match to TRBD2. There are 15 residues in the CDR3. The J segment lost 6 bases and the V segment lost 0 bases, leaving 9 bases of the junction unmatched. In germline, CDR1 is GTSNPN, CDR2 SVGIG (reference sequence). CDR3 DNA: TGTGCCTGGAGTGTACCGCCTAGCGGGATCTTCGAGCAGTACTTC. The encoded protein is CAWSVPPSGIFEQYF.

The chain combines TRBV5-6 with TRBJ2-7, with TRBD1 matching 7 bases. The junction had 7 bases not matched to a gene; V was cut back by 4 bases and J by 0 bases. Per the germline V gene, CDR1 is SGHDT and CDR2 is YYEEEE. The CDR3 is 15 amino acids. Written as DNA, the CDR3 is TGTGCCAGCAGCGAGACAGGGATAGGCTCCTACGAGCAGTACTTC. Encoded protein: CASSETGIGSYEQYF.

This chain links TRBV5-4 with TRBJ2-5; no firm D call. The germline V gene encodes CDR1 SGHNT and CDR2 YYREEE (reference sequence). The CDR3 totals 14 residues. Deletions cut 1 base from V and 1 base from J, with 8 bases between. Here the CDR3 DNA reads TGTGCCAGCAGCTTGCCCCACTCCCAAGAGACCCAGTACTTC. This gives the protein CASSLPHSQETQYF.

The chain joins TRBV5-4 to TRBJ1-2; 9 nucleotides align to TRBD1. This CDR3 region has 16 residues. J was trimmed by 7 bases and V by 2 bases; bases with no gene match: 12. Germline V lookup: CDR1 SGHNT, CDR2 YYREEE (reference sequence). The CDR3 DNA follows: TGTGCCAGCAGCTTCCCTCTACAGGGGGCTGACGGTGGCTACACCTTC. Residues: CASSFPLQGADGGYTF.

Here the CDR3 reads CASSLFSLAGYNEQFF. In DNA form, the CDR3 reads TGCGCCAGCAGCTTGTTTTCACTAGCGGGCTATAATGAGCAGTTCTTC. The chain joins TRBV5-1 to TRBJ2-1, with TRBD2 identical over 9 bases. The CDR3 has 16 amino acids. V gave up 1 base and J gave up 7 bases; unmatched junction bases: 9. The V gene's germline CDR1 is SGHRS and CDR2 YFSETQ.

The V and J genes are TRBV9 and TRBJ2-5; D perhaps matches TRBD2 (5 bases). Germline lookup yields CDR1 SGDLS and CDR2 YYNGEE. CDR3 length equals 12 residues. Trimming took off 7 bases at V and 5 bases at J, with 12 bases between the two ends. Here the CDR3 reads CASGLGEETQYF. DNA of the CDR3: TGTGCCAGCGGTCTCGGGGAGGAGACCCAGTACTTC.

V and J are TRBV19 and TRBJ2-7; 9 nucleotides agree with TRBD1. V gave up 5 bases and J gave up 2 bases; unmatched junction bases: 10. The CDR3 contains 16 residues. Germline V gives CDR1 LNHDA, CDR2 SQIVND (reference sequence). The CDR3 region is CASSRTGTGLAYEQYF. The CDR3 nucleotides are TGTGCCAGTAGTCGCACCGGGACAGGGCTAGCCTACGAGCAGTACTTC.